This T cell receptor beta chain was retrieved from a study of blood T cell repertoires in COVID-19. The wider study: The United States, Italy and Spain were the sources of the acute and convalescent COVID-19 samples.

The V and J ends lost 6 bases and 9 bases respectively, with 18 bases between them. The CDR3 is made up of 15 amino acids. Germline assignment: CDR1 LGHNA and CDR2 YSLEER. In the original analysis: Estimation of nucleated cell counts was performed using reference gene primer amplification. TCRdb keeps only in-frame clones here, not all; method: immunoSEQ multiplex PCR. V and J calls and clone size are those listed in that table; D and trimming were worked out from the DNA. The repertoire has 300,000 or so clones, roughly 87% of them found once; the top ten carry approximately 5.4%. Allocation to cohorts depended on clinical history reported by the participants.

J is TRBJ1-6 and V is TRBV4-3; no firm D call. The sequenced sample was PBMCs or T cells enriched from blood (not recorded which). This receptor was taken from a woman in her twenties or thirties who had recovered from COVID-19. The CDR3 sequence: CASRSSRGSGSPLHF. The CDR3 DNA is TGCGCCAGCAGATCTAGCCGGGGATCCGGTTCACCCCTCCACTTT.